The 6 T cell receptor beta chains below were found in one sample sequenced in a study of a mutant IDH1 vaccine in newly diagnosed glioma. Produced via immunoSEQ multiplex PCR; TCRdb's table is partial and in-frame only. The sample lists just under 95,000 clones; 80% to 90% were seen once. Time point here: baseline, week 1 (first vaccination visit). Treatment indicated: pre-vaccination baseline after standard-of-care therapy. The source material was PBMCs, sampled from a glioma patient treated with radiotherapy, temozolomide or both. All receptors come from a woman aged 45-60 years with glioma.

The V gene is TRBV5-1, the J gene TRBJ2-7; D is unclear. Trimming removed 0 bases from V and 3 bases from J, with 10 bases in between. The germline CDR1 and CDR2 sequences are SGHRS and YFSETQ. This CDR3 has 14 residues. Here the CDR3 DNA reads TGCGCCAGCAGCTTGGCACAGAGTAACTACGAGCAGTACTTC. Protein: CASSLAQSNYEQYF. The full variable domain, with the rest looked up from reference TRBV5-1 and TRBJ2-7, is KAGVTQTPRYLIKTRGQQVTLSCSPISGHRSVSWYQQTPGQGLQFLFEYFSETQRNKGNFPGRFSGRQFSNSRSEMNVSTLELGDSALYLCASSLAQSNYEQYFGPGTRLTVT.

The chain is built from TRBV9 and TRBJ1-2; TRBD1 is a possible D gene (5 bases). CDR3 length: 15 residues. Between the trimmed V and J ends, which lost 2 bases and 4 bases, there was a span of 15 bases. Germline assignment: CDR1 SGDLS and CDR2 YYNGEE. CDR3 in amino acids: CASSVEDKGIYGYTF. CDR3 sequence (DNA): TGTGCCAGCAGCGTCGAGGACAAGGGAATCTATGGCTACACCTTC.

The rearrangement links TRBV30 to TRBJ1-1; D is ambiguous. This CDR3 spans 13 amino acids. The germline V gene encodes CDR1 GTSNPN and CDR2 SVGIG (reference sequence). Trimming took 4 bases from V and 4 from J, leaving 13 bases between them. CDR3 sequence (DNA): TGTGCCTGGAAGGTAGGGTTTTCCACTGAAGCTTTCTTT. Translating it yields CAWKVGFSTEAFF.

The rearrangement links TRBV9 to TRBJ2-7; 12 nucleotides match TRBD1. The length of the CDR3 is 15 residues. Germline values: CDR1 SGDLS, CDR2 YYNGEE. Losses at the gene ends were 0 bases for V and 13 bases for J; bases not matched to a gene: 11. The CDR3 DNA sequence: TGTGCCAGCAGCGTAGCTACCGGGGGACAGGGGGCAGTATACTTC. The encoded protein is CASSVATGGQGAVYF.

This chain connects TRBV6-1 to TRBJ1-1; TRBD1 matches 8 bases. The length of the CDR3 is 14 residues. Trimming cost V 5 bases and J 4 bases; bases outside gene matches: 6. Germline CDR1 is MNHNS and CDR2 is SASEGT. Here the CDR3 reads CASSPQGAVTEAFF. CDR3 nucleotides: TGTGCCAGCAGTCCCCAGGGGGCGGTCACTGAAGCTTTCTTT.

The rearrangement uses TRBV27 and TRBJ1-3, with D possibly matching TRBD1 (5 bases). The CDR3 consists of 17 residues. Between the trimmed V and J ends, which lost 3 bases and 0 bases, there was a span of 15 bases. The germline V gene encodes CDR1 MNHEY and CDR2 SMNVEV (reference sequence). The CDR3 bases are TGTGCCAGCAGTTTTGAGGGACCGACCTTCTCTGGAAACACCATATATTTT. It is translated as CASSFEGPTFSGNTIYF.